The T cell receptor (beta chain) described here comes from a study of PD-1 blockade in classical Hodgkin lymphoma. Study findings and constraints: Any patient who commenced nivolumab under 1 year after ASCT was excluded. Patients newly diagnosed and complete responders had comparable baseline diversity. There was a significant rise in CD4+ TCR diversity by C4D1, with no such rise for CD8+.

The CDR3 length is 13 residues. With 2 bases removed from V and 4 bases from J, the gap between germline ends came to 8 bases. Germline loops: CDR1 PRHDT, CDR2 FYEKMQ (reference sequence). Note on this clone: Its specificity is not known.

Regarding time point: cycle 4 day 1 (C4D1), after 5 to 7 weeks of nivolumab. Brentuximab vedotin exposure varied, and every patient relapsed after autologous stem cell transplantation. Sequenced by immunoSEQ multiplex PCR; TCRdb stores in-frame clones only, minus some. The profile shows 46,000 or so clones, around 78% of them singletons. The J gene is TRBJ1-1, the V gene TRBV13; D is uncertain. The clonotype was recovered from a human donor with classical Hodgkin lymphoma. The sample consisted of peripheral blood mononuclear cells (PBMCs), taken before the fourth cycle of nivolumab. The chain's CDR3 is CASSLLRSTEAFF. The CDR3 DNA sequence: TGTGCCAGCAGCTTATTAAGGAGCACTGAAGCTTTCTTT.